The 30 T cell receptor beta chains given below trace back to one sample, sequenced in a study of Ad26.COV2.S vaccination and SARS-CoV-2 variants. Treatment given: approximately 18 received Ad26.COV2.S at low or high dose, single or two shots; 5 received placebo; per-sample allocation not given. Samples came from day 63 after the first vaccine or placebo injection. TCRdb's table, derived via immunoSEQ multiplex PCR, lists solely in-frame clones and lacks some. The sample contains roughly 400,000 clones, less than 95% of which appear only once. The sequencing here drew on peripheral blood, taken in a trial of Ad26.COV2.S vaccine versus placebo. These receptors came from a person aged 18 to 59 who received the Ad26.COV2.S COVID-19 vaccine or a placebo.

This clone has more than one count but fewer than ten. V usage is TRBV7-9 and J usage is TRBJ1-1; unclear D gene. The germline CDR1 and CDR2 sequences are SEHNR and FQNEAQ (reference sequence). The V end lost 5 bases, the J end lost 3 bases, and 10 bases lay between the germline ends. The CDR3 totals 13 residues. The CDR3 bases are TGTGCCAGCAGCCCGATGGCGGACACTGAAGCTTTCTTT. It is translated as CASSPMADTEAFF.

The chain recombines TRBV28 with TRBJ2-5; 12 bases match TRBD2. J lost 3 bases, V lost 5 bases, and 7 bases had no gene match. The germline gives CDR1 MDHEN, CDR2 SYDVKM. CDR3 size: 16 residues. The CDR3 is CASSDFGLAGKETQYF. The CDR3, as DNA: TGTGCCAGCAGTGACTTCGGACTAGCGGGAAAAGAGACCCAGTACTTC. Together with reference TRBV28 and TRBJ2-5, the CDR3 gives the full variable domain: DVKVTQSSRYLVKRTGEKVFLECVQDMDHENMFWYRQDPGLGLRLIYFSYDVKMKEKGDIPEGYSVSREKKERFSLILESASTNQTSMYLCASSDFGLAGKETQYFGPGTRLLVL.

This clone has a single count. The rearrangement joins TRBV11-2 to TRBJ2-7; 10 bases line up with TRBD2. This CDR3 spans 16 amino acids. V was pared by 1 base and J by 4 bases, with 7 bases of the junction left unmatched. Germline CDR1 and CDR2: SGHAT and FQNNGV. CDR3: CASSLAAGGPGYEQYF. Written as DNA, the CDR3 is TGTGCCAGCAGCTTAGCAGCGGGAGGGCCGGGGTACGAGCAGTACTTC.

The chain's CDR3 is CASSYPMPGQGVWRGNQPQHF. The DNA for the CDR3 is TGTGCCAGCAGTTACCCTATGCCAGGACAGGGGGTCTGGAGAGGCAATCAGCCCCAGCATTTT. V is TRBV6-2 or TRBV6-3 and J is TRBJ1-5, with 10 bases that match TRBD1. Germline values: CDR1 MNHEY, CDR2 SVGEGT. With 2 bases clipped from V and 2 bases from J, the junction kept 18 bases outside the gene matches. The CDR3 has 21 residues.

The chain recombines TRBV5-8 with TRBJ2-5, with D perhaps matching TRBD1 (6 bases). The CDR3 is made up of 13 amino acids. The germline V and J ends were trimmed by 4 bases and 5 bases, with 12 bases remaining between them. CDR1 and CDR2 (germline): SGHTS, YDEGEE. The chain's CDR3 is CASSLGGGETQYF. CDR3 nucleotide sequence: TGTGCCAGCAGCCTAGGGGGTGGCGAGACCCAGTACTTC.

The chain carries TRBV3-1 (or the pseudogene TRBV3-2) and TRBJ2-3; no firm D call. This CDR3 is 16 amino acids long. Trimming stripped 1 base from V and 1 base from J, with 12 bases between. CDR1 and CDR2 from the germline V gene are LGHDT and YNNKEL (reference sequence). The CDR3 spells CASSQGGRFRTDTQYF. The CDR3 region has the DNA TGTGCCAGCAGCCAAGGTGGGCGGTTCCGCACAGATACGCAGTATTTT.

The V call is TRBV19, the J call TRBJ2-7; TRBD1 is a possible D gene (6 bases). Germline CDR1 and CDR2: LNHDA and SQIVND (reference sequence). Trimming left V 3 bases short and J 1 base short, with 13 bases between. The CDR3 extends over 15 amino acids. DNA for the CDR3: TGTGCCAGTAGTATCTCAGGACAGAGATCCTACGAGCAGTACTTC. This gives the protein CASSISGQRSYEQYF.

This clone was recorded once. The CDR3 loop is CATSGGASTDTQYF. The CDR3 DNA follows: TGTGCCACCTCGGGCGGGGCGAGCACAGATACGCAGTATTTT. V and J are TRBV15 and TRBJ2-3; the D gene is possibly TRBD2 (6 bases). This CDR3 is built from 14 residues. CDR1 is LNHNV and CDR2 is YYDKDF in the germline V gene (reference sequence). V gave up 8 bases and J gave up 0 bases, with 12 bases separating them.

The chain combines TRBV9 with TRBJ1-2; D call uncertain. Germline loops: CDR1 SGDLS, CDR2 YYNGEE. Deletions cut 4 bases from V and 6 bases from J, with 10 bases between. CDR3 length: 12 amino acids. DNA of the CDR3: TGTGCCAGCAGCCCTCGAGTGGATGGCTACACCTTC. Translation: CASSPRVDGYTF.

This chain uses TRBV4-1 with TRBJ2-7; 11 bases fit TRBD2. The junction had 1 base not matched to a gene; V was cut back by 2 bases and J by 1 base. In germline, CDR1 is MGHRA, CDR2 YSYEKL. CDR3 length equals 15 residues. CDR3 amino acids: CASSQLAGGSYEQYF. The CDR3 coding sequence is TGCGCCAGCAGCCAATTAGCGGGAGGGTCCTACGAGCAGTACTTC.

This rearrangement joins TRBV27 to TRBJ2-7; a weak D match, TRBD1 (5 bases). The CDR3 runs to 15 residues. Germline CDR1 MNHEY, CDR2 SMNVEV (reference sequence). The germline V and J ends were trimmed by 4 bases and 3 bases, with 16 bases remaining between them. CDR3 sequence reads: CASSSPSTGLYEQYF. The CDR3 DNA follows: TGTGCCAGCAGTTCCCCCTCAACAGGTCTCTACGAGCAGTACTTC.

The chain recombines TRBV25-1 with TRBJ2-2, with a possible D match to TRBD2 (6 bases). Germline lookup yields CDR1 MGHDK and CDR2 SYGVNS. V gave up 3 bases and J gave up 3 bases, with 14 bases separating them. CDR3 length: 16 amino acids. The CDR3, as DNA: TGTGCCAGCAGTGACCAGCGGGTTTGGGACACCGGGGAGCTGTTTTTT. Residues: CASSDQRVWDTGELFF.

This clone was seen a handful of times. The chain is built from TRBV3-1 (or the pseudogene TRBV3-2) and TRBJ2-2; 10 bases align to TRBD1. CDR3 length equals 16 residues. Trimming at V came to 4 bases and at J to 2 bases, leaving 4 bases not matched to a gene. The germline V gene has CDR1 LGHDT and CDR2 YNNKEL (reference sequence). CDR3 in amino acids: CASSPDRGLNTGELFF. In nucleotides, the CDR3 is TGTGCCAGCAGCCCCGACAGGGGGCTAAACACCGGGGAGCTGTTTTTT.

This clone is a singleton in its sample. CDR3 sequence reads: CASSTMTGVNIQYF. The CDR3 DNA reads as TGTGCCAGTAGTACCATGACAGGGGTTAACATTCAGTACTTC. The chain recombines TRBV19 with TRBJ2-4; TRBD1 matches 8 bases. CDR3 length: 14 residues. Unmatched junction bases numbered 6, after V lost 4 bases and J lost 7 bases. Germline V CDR1 and CDR2: LNHDA, SQIVND (reference sequence).

The rearrangement uses TRBV29-1 and TRBJ1-1, with TRBD1 matching over 8 bases. Trimming removed 2 bases from V and 4 bases from J; junction bases left unmatched: 3. Germline-derived CDR1 and CDR2 are SQVTM and ANQGSEA. This CDR3 has 13 amino acids. In DNA form, the CDR3 reads TGCAGCGTTGAAATGACAGGGGTCACTGAAGCTTTCTTT. Translated: CSVEMTGVTEAFF.

The V gene is TRBV28, the J gene TRBJ2-6; the match to TRBD2 covers 7 bases. V gave up 7 bases and J gave up 4 bases; unmatched junction bases: 7. This CDR3 comprises 15 residues. Per germline, CDR1 MDHEN and CDR2 SYDVKM. CDR3 coding DNA: TGTGCCAGCATCAAGGGAGGGGCGGGGGCCAACGTCCTGACTTTC. Encoded protein: CASIKGGAGANVLTF.

V and J are TRBV7-8 and TRBJ2-2; 8 bases match TRBD2. The trim removed 5 bases at V and 4 bases at J, leaving 6 bases unmatched. Looked up from germline, CDR1 is SGHVS and CDR2 is FQNEAQ. The CDR3 totals 15 residues. DNA for the CDR3: TGTGCCAGCAGCGGTAGCGGGATGGGCACCGGGGAGCTGTTTTTT. Its protein product is CASSGSGMGTGELFF.

V gene TRBV24-1 combines with J gene TRBJ1-5, with 9 bases matching TRBD1. CDR1 is KGHDR, CDR2 SFDVKD, per germline. The CDR3 has 18 amino acids. Unmatched junction bases numbered 9, after V lost 2 bases and J lost 2 bases. The CDR3 sequence is CATSDSRTGAYGNQPQHF. CDR3 DNA sequence: TGTGCCACCAGTGATTCAAGGACAGGGGCGTATGGCAATCAGCCCCAGCATTTT.

This sequence joins TRBV7-6 and TRBJ2-7; D is unclear. The CDR3 runs to 13 residues. The ends were cut back, 1 base at V and 3 bases at J, with 7 bases in the middle. The V gene's germline CDR1 is SGHVS and CDR2 FNYEAQ. CDR3 amino acids: CASSLDRNYEQYF. As DNA, the CDR3 is TGTGCCAGCAGCTTAGACAGAAACTACGAGCAGTACTTC.

This clone was observed a few times. J is TRBJ2-7 and V is TRBV6-1; 9 bases align to TRBD2. The J segment lost 3 bases and the V segment lost 1 base, leaving 4 bases of the junction unmatched. The germline V gene encodes CDR1 MNHNS and CDR2 SASEGT. The CDR3 is 15 residues long. CDR3 in amino acids: CASSEDGSGSYEQYF. Written as DNA, the CDR3 is TGTGCCAGCAGTGAAGACGGTAGCGGGAGCTACGAGCAGTACTTC.

The chain recombines TRBV4-1 with TRBJ2-1, with TRBD2 matching 15 bases. The CDR3 consists of 19 residues. V dropped 1 base and J dropped 0; count of bases not matched to a gene: 4. Germline lookup yields CDR1 MGHRA and CDR2 YSYEKL. This CDR3 is CASSQGGLAGGSSYNEQFF. For the CDR3, the DNA is TGCGCCAGCAGCCAAGGGGGACTAGCGGGAGGAAGCTCCTACAATGAGCAGTTCTTC.

V is TRBV4-3 and J is TRBJ2-2, with a possible D match to TRBD2 (6 bases). This CDR3 has 18 amino acids. Germline lookup yields CDR1 LGHNA and CDR2 YSLEER. Trimming shortened V by 3 bases and J by 1 base, and 18 bases separated the two germline ends. The DNA for the CDR3 is TGCGCCAGCAGCCATCCCACTGGAGGGACGGTGAACACCGGGGAGCTGTTTTTT. Amino acids: CASSHPTGGTVNTGELFF.

In its sample, this clone was seen once. The chain couples TRBV19 to TRBJ1-1; unclear D gene. The CDR3 has 14 residues. The V end was cut by 1 base, the J end by 1 base, with 7 bases between. Germline V gene sequence: CDR1 LNHDA, CDR2 SQIVND (reference sequence). The CDR3 is CASSIGEWNTEAFF. CDR3 in DNA: TGTGCCAGTAGTATAGGAGAGTGGAACACTGAAGCTTTCTTT. Full variable domain (missing parts from reference TRBV19 and TRBJ1-1): DGGITQSPKYLFRKEGQNVTLSCEQNLNHDAMYWYRQDPGQGLRLIYYSQIVNDFQKGDIAEGYSVSREKKESFPLTVTSAQKNPTAFYLCASSIGEWNTEAFFGQGTRLTVV.

The chain employs TRBV4-1 and TRBJ2-7; D not certain. CDR3 length: 15 amino acids. Germline loops: CDR1 MGHRA, CDR2 YSYEKL. V was trimmed by 5 bases and J by 2 bases, leaving 16 bases between them. The CDR3 protein is CASSYEFSAAYEQYF. The CDR3 DNA sequence: TGCGCCAGCAGCTACGAGTTTTCCGCTGCCTACGAGCAGTACTTC.

This chain joins TRBV12-5 and TRBJ2-1; the D gene is possibly TRBD2 (5 bases). The CDR3 consists of 13 residues. With 5 bases removed from V and 5 bases from J, the gap between germline ends came to 10 bases. Germline values: CDR1 LGHNT, CDR2 FRNRAP. Here the CDR3 DNA reads TGTGCTAGTGGTCCCGGGAATAACAATGAGCAGTTCTTC. Protein sequence: CASGPGNNNEQFF.

CDR3 amino acids: CASSAEGGGNGEQFF. As DNA, the CDR3 is TGTGCCAGCAGCGCAGAGGGGGGCGGGAACGGTGAGCAGTTCTTC. The chain couples TRBV9 to TRBJ2-1; D is perhaps TRBD1 or TRBD2 (6 bases each). This CDR3 is 15 amino acids long. Germline V gene data show CDR1 as SGDLS and CDR2 as YYNGEE. V lost 3 bases, J lost 9 bases, and 19 bases lay in between.

V usage is TRBV9 and J usage is TRBJ2-6; D might be TRBD1 (6 bases). Germline assignment: CDR1 SGDLS and CDR2 YYNGEE. V lost 5 bases, J lost 1 base, and 16 bases lay in between. CDR3 length equals 17 residues. CDR3 DNA: TGTGCCAGCAGTACCCGGGACATGTCGTCTGGGGCCAACGTCCTGACTTTC. It encodes CASSTRDMSSGANVLTF. The entire variable domain, with the rest obtained from reference TRBV9 and TRBJ2-6, is as follows: DSGVTQTPKHLITATGQRVTLRCSPRSGDLSVYWYQQSLDQGLQFLIQYYNGEERAKGNILERFSAQQFPDLHSELNLSSLELGDSALYFCASSTRDMSSGANVLTFGAGSRLTVL.

This chain uses TRBV7-9 with TRBJ2-2; the match to TRBD2 covers 11 bases. The CDR3 covers 16 residues. Germline V gene data show CDR1 as SEHNR and CDR2 as FQNEAQ (reference sequence). V was clipped by 1 base and J by 5 bases; unmatched bases: 3. The CDR3 is CASSLGRTSGTGELFF. In DNA form, the CDR3 reads TGTGCCAGCAGCTTAGGCCGGACTAGCGGGACCGGGGAGCTGTTTTTT.

The rearrangement links TRBV5-1 to TRBJ2-1, with D uncertain. CDR1 is SGHRS, CDR2 YFSETQ, per germline. The CDR3 is 15 residues long. V dropped 2 bases and J dropped 0 bases, with 9 bases sitting between them. CDR3 protein: CASSLTTSSYNEQFF. CDR3 coding DNA: TGCGCCAGCAGCTTAACCACAAGCTCCTACAATGAGCAGTTCTTC.

The chain links TRBV19 to TRBJ1-5, with D hard to call. This CDR3 has 14 amino acids. V was cut by 3 bases and J by 5 bases, with 11 bases left in between. Per germline, CDR1 LNHDA and CDR2 SQIVND (reference sequence). CDR3 in DNA: TGTGCCAGTAGTATCGGCAGGCCCTATCAGCCCCAGCATTTT. It is translated as CASSIGRPYQPQHF.